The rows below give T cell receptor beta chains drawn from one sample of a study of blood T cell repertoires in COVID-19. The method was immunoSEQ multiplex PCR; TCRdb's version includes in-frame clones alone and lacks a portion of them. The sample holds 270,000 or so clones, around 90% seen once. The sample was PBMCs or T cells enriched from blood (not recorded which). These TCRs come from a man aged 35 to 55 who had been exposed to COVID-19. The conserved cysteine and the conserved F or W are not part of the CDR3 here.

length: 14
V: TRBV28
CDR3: ASTPFGAGNSYEQY

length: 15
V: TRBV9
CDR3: ASGTNDGTGNTYEQY

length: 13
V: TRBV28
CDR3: ASSSPRRDNYGYT

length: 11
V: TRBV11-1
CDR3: ASSPTNSYEQY

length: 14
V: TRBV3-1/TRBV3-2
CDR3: ASSQGRGQDYNEQF

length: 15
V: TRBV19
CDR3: ASRTPLPGGLSYEQY

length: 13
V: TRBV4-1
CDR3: ASSANSGFSSPLH

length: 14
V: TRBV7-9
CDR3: ASSSEPGSGTGELF

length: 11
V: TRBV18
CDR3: ASSPPARGQQY

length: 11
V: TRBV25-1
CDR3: ASGSDRGYGYT